The T cell receptor beta chain under discussion was sequenced for a study of T-cell reconstitution after alpha-beta-depleted transplantation in children (dated by TCRdb to 2016 to 2017). Regarding the research as a whole: Using TCR repertoire profiling, the study followed T-cell immune reconstitution in a quantitative way in children after TCRalphabeta/CD19-depleted allogeneic hematopoietic cell transplantation. Paper-wide results and their limitations: About two months after transplant, the apparently early recovery of alphabetaT-cell counts reportedly depended on just several hundred clones that had expanded rapidly and came from non-depleted graft cells. In some patients, high TCRbeta diversity at day 60 was attributed to recipient T cells and intrathymic progenitors that had survived conditioning. Hyperexpanded clone frequencies declined over subsequent months; after one year, T-cell counts and TCRbeta diversity were mostly attributed to newly produced T cells.

To prepare the library, PCR was applied. The reads were generated on an Illumina HiSeq 2500. To normalize quantification of the TCRbeta repertoire, the TCR libraries were built with molecular barcoding that relied on unique molecular identifiers. TCRdb's own reprocessing of the public reads used fastp at Q25 and MiXCR and kept productive beta chains. Rows with a matching CDR3 protein are joined into one entry that keeps the most common DNA and genes. The sample table holds fewer than 750,000 distinct CDR3 sequences, of which roughly 27% were seen once. Around a third of the sample is taken by the ten largest. The label giving this sample's treatment or condition can be read as: allogeneic hematopoietic cell transplantation with graft depleted of TCRalphabeta T cells and CD19 B cells. TCRalphabeta/CD19-depleted allogeneic hematopoietic cell grafts were given to the transplant recipients, all of whom were children.

A distance of 7 bases separates the germline ends of V and J, which lose 0 bases and 1 base respectively. CDR1 and CDR2 are read off the germline V gene as SGHRS and YFSETQ. Reading from cysteine to phenylalanine, the CDR3 counts 14 amino acids. CDR3 DNA is the only sequence kept; it has 42 bases, read in frame from the first base. With respect to this clonotype: Its antigen is still unknown. Base qualities are not at hand, and no much larger clone is one base apart.

The source is a boy in the first two years of life with Wiskott-Aldrich syndrome, due to receive a stem cell transplant. The sample consisted of PBMCs, taken before TCRalphabeta/CD19-depleted stem cell transplant. This receptor chain uses TRBV5-1 and TRBJ1-1; the D gene cannot be named for sure. The nucleotide sequence is TGCGCCAGCAGCTTGGATGTCCGGAACACTGAAGCTTTCTTT. Translated, it gives CASSLDVRNTEAFF.